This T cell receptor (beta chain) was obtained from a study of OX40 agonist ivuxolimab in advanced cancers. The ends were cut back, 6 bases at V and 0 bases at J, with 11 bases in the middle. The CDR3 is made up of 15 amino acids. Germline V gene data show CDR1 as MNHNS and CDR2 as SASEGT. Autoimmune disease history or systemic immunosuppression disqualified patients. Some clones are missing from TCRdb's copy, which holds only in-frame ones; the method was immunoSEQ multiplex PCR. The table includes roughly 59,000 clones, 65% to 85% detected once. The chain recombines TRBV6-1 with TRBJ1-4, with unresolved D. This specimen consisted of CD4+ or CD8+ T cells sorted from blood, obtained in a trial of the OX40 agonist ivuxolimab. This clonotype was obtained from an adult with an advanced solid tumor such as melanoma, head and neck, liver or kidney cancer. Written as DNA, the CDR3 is TGTGCCAGCAGAGCTTACAGCGCAACTAATGAAAAACTGTTTTTT. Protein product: CASRAYSATNEKLFF.